One sample yielded the 25 T cell receptor beta chains listed below, sequenced in a study of blood T cell repertoires in COVID-19. Sequenced by immunoSEQ multiplex PCR; TCRdb stores in-frame clones only, minus some. The table includes approximately 52,000 clones, 80% to 85% detected once. Sequencing was done on a sample of peripheral blood. These receptors were collected from a woman older than 75 with acute or convalescent COVID-19.

The chain couples TRBV6-1 to TRBJ1-5; 8 bases are a match to TRBD1. The CDR3 loop spans 14 amino acids. J gave up 7 bases and V 2 bases, and 4 bases lay outside the gene matches. The V gene's germline CDR1 is MNHNS and CDR2 SASEGT. In DNA form, the CDR3 reads TGTGCCAGCAGTGAACAGGGGGCACGGCAGCCCCAGCATTTT. Its translation is CASSEQGARQPQHF.

The rearrangement links TRBV3-1 (or the pseudogene TRBV3-2) to TRBJ2-7, with 10 nucleotides matching TRBD1. Germline V gene data show CDR1 as LGHDT and CDR2 as YNNKEL (reference sequence). The length of the CDR3 is 16 residues. V shed 0 bases, J shed 3 bases, and the junction held 5 bases outside the gene matches. As DNA, the CDR3 is TGTGCCAGCAGCCAAGATCCGGGACAGGGGCTCTACGAGCAGTACTTC. Translated: CASSQDPGQGLYEQYF.

The chain couples TRBV11-2 to TRBJ2-7; D is possibly TRBD1 (6 bases). This CDR3 region has 15 residues. V lost 1 base, J lost 4 bases, and 14 bases lay in between. Per germline, CDR1 SGHAT and CDR2 FQNNGV. DNA of the CDR3: TGTGCCAGCAGCTTAGTTTCGATGGGGGCATACGAGCAGTACTTC. Translation gives CASSLVSMGAYEQYF.

The genes are TRBV4-1 and TRBJ2-3; D is uncertain. Germline CDR1 MGHRA, CDR2 YSYEKL. This CDR3 is 14 amino acids long. V shed 0 bases and J shed 6 bases, with 10 bases lying between them. In nucleotides, the CDR3 is TGCGCCAGCAGCCAAGATGGTGCGCGGGATACGCAGTATTTT. Its protein is CASSQDGARDTQYF.

The chain uses TRBV25-1 and TRBJ2-1, with unresolved D. Between the trimmed V and J ends, which lost 3 bases and 7 bases, there was a span of 10 bases. The CDR3 is 13 residues long. The V gene's germline CDR1 is MGHDK and CDR2 SYGVNS. The CDR3 DNA reads TGTGCCAGCAGTGATCTCCCCCCTAATGAGCAGTTCTTC. This translates into CASSDLPPNEQFF. Full variable domain (missing parts from reference TRBV25-1 and TRBJ2-1): EADIYQTPRYLVIGTGKKITLECSQTMGHDKMYWYQQDPGMELHLIHYSYGVNSTEKGDLSSESTVSRIRTEHFPLTLESARPSHTSQYLCASSDLPPNEQFFGPGTRLTVL.

In DNA form, the CDR3 reads TGTGCCAGTAATCACGGGGGGGCGGAGCCCCAGCATTTT. This sequence encodes CASNHGGAEPQHF. The V gene is TRBV19, the J gene TRBJ1-5; possible D gene TRBD1, 6 bases. This CDR3 spans 13 amino acids. The germline V gene encodes CDR1 LNHDA and CDR2 SQIVND (reference sequence). The V end lost 7 bases, the J end lost 8 bases, and 15 bases lay between the germline ends.

The chain couples TRBV5-6 to TRBJ2-1; D is unclear. Germline V gives CDR1 SGHDT, CDR2 YYEEEE. The CDR3 loop spans 14 amino acids. Trimming left V 3 bases short and J 3 bases short, with 10 bases between. The CDR3 nucleotides read TGTGCCAGCAGCTCATTGACGGGCTACAATGAGCAGTTCTTC. Amino acid sequence: CASSSLTGYNEQFF.

The V gene is TRBV12-5, the J gene TRBJ2-7; perhaps TRBD1 as D (5 bases). Trimming took off 2 bases at V and 4 bases at J, with 18 bases between the two ends. CDR3 size: 16 residues. The germline gives CDR1 LGHNT, CDR2 FRNRAP. The CDR3 loop is CASGLWGPPRYYEQYF. CDR3 bases: TGTGCTAGTGGTTTGTGGGGCCCCCCGAGGTATTACGAGCAGTACTTC.

The chain recombines TRBV5-1 with TRBJ2-7, with 7 bases that match TRBD1. CDR1 is SGHRS and CDR2 is YFSETQ in the germline V gene. V dropped 0 bases and J dropped 1; count of bases not matched to a gene: 10. The length of the CDR3 is 17 residues. CDR3 nucleotides: TGCGCCAGCAGCTTGGAATCGGACAGGTGGGGTTCCTACGAGCAGTACTTC. This translates into CASSLESDRWGSYEQYF.

The rearrangement uses TRBV7-2 and TRBJ2-7; 12 bases are a match to TRBD1. The CDR3 runs to 14 residues. V shed 5 bases, J shed 6 bases, and the junction held 5 bases outside the gene matches. Germline V lookup: CDR1 SGHTA, CDR2 FQGNSA. The CDR3 DNA reads TGTGCCAGCAGCGATAGGGACAGGGGGCGCGAGCAGTACTTC. Translated: CASSDRDRGREQYF.

This clone has a single count. The chain uses TRBV6-2 or TRBV6-3 and TRBJ2-7; D might be TRBD2 (7 bases). The length of the CDR3 is 16 residues. Trimming pared 0 bases from V and 2 bases from J, leaving 14 bases between. Germline CDR1 MNHEY, CDR2 SVGEGT. CDR3 in amino acids: CASSYSGGANTYEQYF. In DNA, the CDR3 is TGTGCCAGCAGTTACTCAGGGGGGGCCAACACCTACGAGCAGTACTTC.

The V gene is TRBV6-5, the J gene TRBJ2-7; D may be TRBD1 (6 bases). The CDR3 is 13 residues long. Germline V gene sequence: CDR1 MNHEY, CDR2 SVGAGI. V dropped 6 bases and J dropped 2 bases, with 11 bases sitting between them. The CDR3 bases are TGTGCCAGCAGCAAGACAGGACCCTACGAGCAGTACTTC. This sequence encodes CASSKTGPYEQYF.

This chain uses TRBV5-6 with TRBJ1-2; the D is unclear. The CDR3 runs 13 residues. Trimming stripped 3 bases from V and 8 bases from J, with 14 bases between. Germline lookup yields CDR1 SGHDT and CDR2 YYEEEE. The CDR3 spells CASSWAQGSGYTF. Written as DNA, the CDR3 is TGTGCCAGCAGCTGGGCCCAAGGGAGCGGCTACACCTTC.

The J gene is TRBJ1-3, the V gene TRBV5-4; 8 bases line up with TRBD1. After removal of 4 bases from V and 2 bases from J, the junction contained 2 bases not matched to a gene. The CDR3 has 14 residues. Germline CDR1 SGHNT, CDR2 YYREEE (reference sequence). The chain's CDR3 is CASSPTGAGNTIYF. In nucleotides, the CDR3 is TGTGCCAGCAGCCCGACAGGGGCTGGAAACACCATATATTTT.

The rearrangement links TRBV3-1 (or the pseudogene TRBV3-2) to TRBJ2-4, with D possibly being TRBD1 (6 bases). V was trimmed by 3 bases and J by 13 bases, leaving 16 bases between them. This CDR3 region has 13 residues. CDR1 and CDR2 from the germline V gene are LGHDT and YNNKEL (reference sequence). Here the CDR3 DNA reads TGTGCCAGCAGCCAGCTACAGGGTTCTGTACAGTACTTC. Protein product: CASSQLQGSVQYF.

The chain employs TRBV7-3 and TRBJ1-1; D is undetermined. Germline values: CDR1 SGHTA, CDR2 FQGTGA. The CDR3 covers 12 residues. Trimming removed 4 bases from V and 8 bases from J, with 11 bases in between. CDR3 in amino acids: CASSSGGGEAFF. The CDR3 DNA follows: TGTGCCAGCAGCTCCGGTGGAGGGGAAGCTTTCTTT.

This chain connects TRBV5-8 to TRBJ1-6; D ambiguous. V lost 0 bases, J lost 9 bases, and 10 bases lay in between. Germline CDR1 and CDR2: SGHTS and YDEGEE. This CDR3 is built from 14 residues. The CDR3 region has the DNA TGTGCCAGCAGCTTGGGCGGGTCGAGTTCACCCCTCCACTTT. Its protein is CASSLGGSSSPLHF.

CDR3 sequence: CASSFRQGAYTEAFF. CDR3 DNA: TGTGCCAGCAGTTTTCGACAGGGGGCATACACTGAAGCTTTCTTT. This chain connects TRBV27 to TRBJ1-1; TRBD1 aligns across 10 bases. This CDR3 has 15 amino acids. CDR1 and CDR2 (germline): MNHEY, SMNVEV (reference sequence). V was pared by 3 bases and J by 3 bases, with 4 bases of the junction left unmatched.

The genes are TRBV5-1 and TRBJ2-1, with unresolved D. Looked up from germline, CDR1 is SGHRS and CDR2 is YFSETQ. The V end was cut by 1 base, the J end by 7 bases, with 12 bases between. CDR3 length: 14 amino acids. This CDR3 is CASSLNAGTNEQFF. Written as DNA, the CDR3 is TGCGCCAGCAGCTTGAATGCAGGAACTAATGAGCAGTTCTTC.

The chain combines TRBV3-1 (or the pseudogene TRBV3-2) with TRBJ2-1; D is perhaps TRBD2 (5 bases). This CDR3 comprises 16 residues. Germline CDR1 LGHDT, CDR2 YNNKEL (reference sequence). Deletions cut 4 bases from V and 7 bases from J, with 20 bases between. The CDR3 DNA follows: TGTGCCAGCAGCCTTCGGACCGCACTAACGGGGAATGAGCAGTTCTTC. This codes for CASSLRTALTGNEQFF.

The chain combines TRBV19 with TRBJ2-3; D uncertain. V lost 7 bases and J lost 1, with 9 bases in between. The CDR3 consists of 13 residues. CDR1 is LNHDA, CDR2 SQIVND, per germline (reference sequence). The CDR3 loop reads CASIEDGTDTQYF. The CDR3 DNA sequence: TGTGCCAGTATCGAGGATGGCACAGATACGCAGTATTTT.

V gene TRBV6-5 combines with J gene TRBJ1-5; D ambiguous. V was trimmed by 5 bases and J by 11 bases, leaving 22 bases between them. The CDR3 length is 15 residues. Per germline, CDR1 MNHEY and CDR2 SVGAGI. CDR3 protein: CASSPRAGPISAQHF. The CDR3 DNA follows: TGTGCCAGCAGTCCTCGAGCAGGCCCAATCTCGGCCCAGCATTTT.

The chain has TRBV6-5 and TRBJ2-7, with TRBD1 matching over 7 bases. The CDR3 runs to 15 residues. Germline assignment: CDR1 MNHEY and CDR2 SVGAGI. With V trimmed by 0 bases and J by 4 bases, 6 bases remained unmatched. The CDR3 nucleotides read TGTGCCAGCAGTTACTCGGTACAGGGACAGTACGAGCAGTACTTC. This gives the protein CASSYSVQGQYEQYF.

This clone has only a few counts. V gene TRBV28 combines with J gene TRBJ1-1; a weak D match, TRBD1 (5 bases). The CDR3 extends over 15 amino acids. With 5 bases removed from V and 3 bases from J, the gap between germline ends came to 16 bases. From germline, CDR1 is MDHEN and CDR2 SYDVKM. The CDR3 is CASSHRVGGDTEAFF. DNA for the CDR3: TGTGCCAGCAGTCACCGGGTGGGAGGGGACACTGAAGCTTTCTTT.

In DNA, the CDR3 is TGTGCCAGCAGTTACTCGACAGGGAACTACGAGCAGTACTTC. This gives the protein CASSYSTGNYEQYF. V is TRBV6-5 and J is TRBJ2-7; 7 bases match TRBD1. The germline V gene has CDR1 MNHEY and CDR2 SVGAGI. The length of the CDR3 is 14 residues. With V trimmed by 0 bases and J by 3 bases, 2 bases remained unmatched.